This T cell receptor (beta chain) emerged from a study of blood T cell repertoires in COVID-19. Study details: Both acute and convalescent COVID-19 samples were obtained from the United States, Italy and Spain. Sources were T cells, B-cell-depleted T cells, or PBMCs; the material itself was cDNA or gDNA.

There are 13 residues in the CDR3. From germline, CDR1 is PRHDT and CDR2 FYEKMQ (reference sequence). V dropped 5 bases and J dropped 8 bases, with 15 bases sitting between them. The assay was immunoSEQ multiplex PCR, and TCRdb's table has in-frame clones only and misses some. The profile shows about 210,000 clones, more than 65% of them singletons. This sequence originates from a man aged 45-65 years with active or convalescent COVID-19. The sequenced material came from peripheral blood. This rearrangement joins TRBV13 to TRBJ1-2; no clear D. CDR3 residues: CASSQRIAGGYTF. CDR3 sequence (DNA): TGTGCCAGCAGCCAAAGGATTGCGGGAGGCTACACCTTC.